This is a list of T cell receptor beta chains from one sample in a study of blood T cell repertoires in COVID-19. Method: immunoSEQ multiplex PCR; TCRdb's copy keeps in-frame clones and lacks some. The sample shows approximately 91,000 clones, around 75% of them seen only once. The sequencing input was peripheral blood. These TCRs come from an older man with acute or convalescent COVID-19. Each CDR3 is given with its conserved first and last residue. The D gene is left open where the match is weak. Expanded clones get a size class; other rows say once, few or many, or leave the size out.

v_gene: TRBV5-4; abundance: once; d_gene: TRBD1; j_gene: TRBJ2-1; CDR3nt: TGTGCCAGCAGCCCGGGCGGGCAGGGGGCATACAATGAGCAGTTCTTC; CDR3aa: CASSPGGQGAYNEQFF
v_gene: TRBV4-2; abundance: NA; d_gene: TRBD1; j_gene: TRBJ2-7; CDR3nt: TGTGCCAGCAGCCCACAAGTCGGGACAGGGGCCTACGAGCAGTACTTC; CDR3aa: CASSPQVGTGAYEQYF
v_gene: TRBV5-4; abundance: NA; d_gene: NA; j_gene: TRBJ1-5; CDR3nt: TGTGCCAGCAGCCCGGCCGCGGGGTCCAATCAGCCCCAGCATTTT; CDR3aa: CASSPAAGSNQPQHF
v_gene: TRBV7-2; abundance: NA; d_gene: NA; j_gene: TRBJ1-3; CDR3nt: TGTGCCAGCAGCTTAAGGCCCCCCCCAGGGCCTGGAAACACCATATATTTT; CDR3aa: CASSLRPPPGPGNTIYF
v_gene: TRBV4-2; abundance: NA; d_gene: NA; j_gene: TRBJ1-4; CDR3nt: TGTGCCAGCAGCCAAACTCCGGACAGCGCAACTAATGAAAAACTGTTTTTT; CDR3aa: CASSQTPDSATNEKLFF
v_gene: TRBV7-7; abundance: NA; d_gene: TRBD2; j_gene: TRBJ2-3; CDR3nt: TGTGCTAGCAGCTTGGGACTAGCTGGTTCCGCAGATACGCAGTATTTT; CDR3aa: CASSLGLAGSADTQYF
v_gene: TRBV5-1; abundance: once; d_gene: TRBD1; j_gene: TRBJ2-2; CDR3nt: TGCGCCAGCAGCTTGAGCACACAGGGGGCGGCCGGGGAGCTGTTTTTT; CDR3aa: CASSLSTQGAAGELFF
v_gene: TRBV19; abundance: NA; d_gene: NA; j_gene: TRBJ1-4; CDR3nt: TGTGCCAGTAGTTGGGGAAGGGGCGAAAAACTGTTTTTT; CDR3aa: CASSWGRGEKLFF
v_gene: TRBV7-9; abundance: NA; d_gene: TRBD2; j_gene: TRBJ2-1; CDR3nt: TGTGCCAGCAGCCCTCGTGGGCTAGCGGGATCCTACAATGAGCAGTTCTTC; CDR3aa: CASSPRGLAGSYNEQFF
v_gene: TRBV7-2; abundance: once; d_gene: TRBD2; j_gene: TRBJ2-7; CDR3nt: TGTGCCAGCAGCTCCGGACTAGCGGGATCCTACGAGCAGTACTTC; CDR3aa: CASSSGLAGSYEQYF
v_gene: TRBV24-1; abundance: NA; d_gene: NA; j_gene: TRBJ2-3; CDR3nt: TGTGCCACCACCCAACTAGGAGATACGCAGTATTTT; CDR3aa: CATTQLGDTQYF
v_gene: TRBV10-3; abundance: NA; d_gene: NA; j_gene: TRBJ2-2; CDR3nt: TGTGCCATCAGTGAGTCATTGGGAGAATCCCAGCTGTTTTTT; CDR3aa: CAISESLGESQLFF
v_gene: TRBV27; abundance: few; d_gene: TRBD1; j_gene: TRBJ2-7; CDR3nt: TGTGCCAGCAGTGCTCCGAGGACAGGGTCCTACGAGCAGTACTTC; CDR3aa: CASSAPRTGSYEQYF
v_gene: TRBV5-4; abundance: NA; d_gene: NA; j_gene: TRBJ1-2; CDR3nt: TGTGCCAGCAGCTCGCCGGTTGGGGCCACCTATGGCTACACCTTC; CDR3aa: CASSSPVGATYGYTF
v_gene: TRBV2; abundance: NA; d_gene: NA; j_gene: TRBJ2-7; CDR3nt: TGTGCCAGCAGGCAGGACTCCTCCTACGAGCAGTACTTC; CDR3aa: CASRQDSSYEQYF
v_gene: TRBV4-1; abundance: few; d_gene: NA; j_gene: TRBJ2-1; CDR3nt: TGCGCCAGCAGCCAAGAACCGGGGTCCTACAATGAGCAGTTCTTC; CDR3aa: CASSQEPGSYNEQFF
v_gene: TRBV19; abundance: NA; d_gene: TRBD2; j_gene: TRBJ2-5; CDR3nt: TGTGCCAGTAGTATGGGACTAGCGGGAGGGGAGACCCAGTACTTC; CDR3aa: CASSMGLAGGETQYF
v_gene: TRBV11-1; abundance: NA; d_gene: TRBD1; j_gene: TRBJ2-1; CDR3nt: TGTGCCAGCAGCGGTCAGGTCAGGGGGTACAATGAGCAGTTCTTC; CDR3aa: CASSGQVRGYNEQFF
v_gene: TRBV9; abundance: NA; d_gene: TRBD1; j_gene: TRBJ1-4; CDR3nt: TGTGCCAGCAGCGGGAGGACAGGGATTAGTGAAAAACTGTTTTTT; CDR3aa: CASSGRTGISEKLFF
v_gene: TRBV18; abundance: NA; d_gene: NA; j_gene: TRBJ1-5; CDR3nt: TGTGCCAGCTCACCCGTAACAGATCAGCCCCAGCATTTT; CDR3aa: CASSPVTDQPQHF
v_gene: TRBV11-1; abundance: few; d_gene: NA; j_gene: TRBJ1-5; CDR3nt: TGTGCCAGCAGCTTAGCGCCGGGGAGCAATCAGCCCCAGCATTTT; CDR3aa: CASSLAPGSNQPQHF
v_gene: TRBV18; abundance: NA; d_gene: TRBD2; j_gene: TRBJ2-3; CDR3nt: TGTGCCAGCTCACCACCGTCTGCGGGAGGAATTCCAGATACGCAGTATTTT; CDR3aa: CASSPPSAGGIPDTQYF
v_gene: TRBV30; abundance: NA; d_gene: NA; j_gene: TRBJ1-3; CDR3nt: TGTGCCTGGAGCAAGCGGGGAAACACCATATATTTT; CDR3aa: CAWSKRGNTIYF
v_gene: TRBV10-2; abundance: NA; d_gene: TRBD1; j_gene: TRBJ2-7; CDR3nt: TGCGCCAGCAGTGAGGGACCGGGACAGGGATTCTACGAGCAGTACTTC; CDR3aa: CASSEGPGQGFYEQYF
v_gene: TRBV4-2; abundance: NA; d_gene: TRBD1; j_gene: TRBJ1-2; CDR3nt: TGTGCCAGCAGCCTACCCCGGGACAGGGATATTGAGTATGGCTACACCTTC; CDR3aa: CASSLPRDRDIEYGYTF
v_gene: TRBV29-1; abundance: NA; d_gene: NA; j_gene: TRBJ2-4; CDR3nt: TGCAGCGTTGAAGGGGGGCTAGCCAAAAACATTCAGTACTTC; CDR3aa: CSVEGGLAKNIQYF
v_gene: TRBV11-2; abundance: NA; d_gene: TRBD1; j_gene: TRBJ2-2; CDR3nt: TGTGCCAGCAGCTTTACGACAGGGGCCGGGGAGCTGTTTTTT; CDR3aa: CASSFTTGAGELFF
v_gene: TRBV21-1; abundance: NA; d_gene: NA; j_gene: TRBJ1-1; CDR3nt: TGTGCCACAGCAGCGGGACATATAACTGAAGCTTTCTTT; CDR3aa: CATAAGHITEAFF
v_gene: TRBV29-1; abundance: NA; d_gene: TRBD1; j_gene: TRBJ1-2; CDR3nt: TGCAGCTCCGGACAGGGGAGTTATGGCTACACCTTC; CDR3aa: CSSGQGSYGYTF
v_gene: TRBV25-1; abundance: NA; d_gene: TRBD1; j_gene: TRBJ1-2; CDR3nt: TGTGCCAGCAGTGAGGACAGGGACTATGGCTACACCTTC; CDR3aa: CASSEDRDYGYTF
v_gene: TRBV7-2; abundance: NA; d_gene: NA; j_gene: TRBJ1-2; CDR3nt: TGTGCCAGCAGCTTAGACGGCCGGGGAGACTATGGCTACACCTTC; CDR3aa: CASSLDGRGDYGYTF
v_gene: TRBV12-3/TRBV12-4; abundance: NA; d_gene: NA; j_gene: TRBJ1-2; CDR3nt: TGTGCCAGCAGACCGACGACAGGAGGCTACACCTTC; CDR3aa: CASRPTTGGYTF
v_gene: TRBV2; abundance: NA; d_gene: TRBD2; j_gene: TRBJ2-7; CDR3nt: TGTGCCAGCAGTGACTTAGCGGGAACATTGAGGGAGCAGTACTTC; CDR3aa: CASSDLAGTLREQYF
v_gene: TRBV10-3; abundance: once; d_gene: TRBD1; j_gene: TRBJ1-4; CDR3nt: TGTGCCATCAGTCCTTCGACAGGGATTAATGAAAAACTGTTTTTT; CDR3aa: CAISPSTGINEKLFF
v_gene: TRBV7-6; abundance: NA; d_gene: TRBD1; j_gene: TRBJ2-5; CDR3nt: TGTGCCAGCAGCTACATGCTACAGGGGGCCCGGGAGACCCAGTACTTC; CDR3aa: CASSYMLQGARETQYF
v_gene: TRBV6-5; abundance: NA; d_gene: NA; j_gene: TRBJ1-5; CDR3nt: TGTGCCAGCAGTAGGGGTTCGTATCAGCCCCAGCATTTT; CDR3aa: CASSRGSYQPQHF
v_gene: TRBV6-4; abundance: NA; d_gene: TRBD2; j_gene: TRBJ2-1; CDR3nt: TGTGCCAGCAGTACGGGAGGTGACAATGAGCAGTTCTTC; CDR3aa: CASSTGGDNEQFF
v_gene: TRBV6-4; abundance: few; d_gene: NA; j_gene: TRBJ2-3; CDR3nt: TGTGCCAGCAGTGTCGGACTCGACTCGCATACGCAGTATTTT; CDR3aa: CASSVGLDSHTQYF
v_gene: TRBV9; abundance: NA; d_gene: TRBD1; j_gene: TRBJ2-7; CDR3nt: TGTGCCAGCAGCCCCAGACAGGGAACCTACGAGGAGCAGTACTTC; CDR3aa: CASSPRQGTYEEQYF
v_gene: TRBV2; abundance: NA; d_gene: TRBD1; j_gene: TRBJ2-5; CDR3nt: TGTGCCAGCAGTGAAAGGGACAGGGGCTGGGCCCAGTACTTC; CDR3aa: CASSERDRGWAQYF
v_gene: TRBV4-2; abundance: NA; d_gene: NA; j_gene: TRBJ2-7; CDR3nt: TGTGCCAGCAGCCAAGATCCCGGACAGCGACCCTACGAGCAGTACTTC; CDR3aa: CASSQDPGQRPYEQYF
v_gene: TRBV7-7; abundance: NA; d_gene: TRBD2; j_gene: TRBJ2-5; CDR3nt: TGTGCTAGCAGCTTGGGACTAGCGGGAGGCCCCGTGGAGACCCAGTACTTC; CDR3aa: CASSLGLAGGPVETQYF
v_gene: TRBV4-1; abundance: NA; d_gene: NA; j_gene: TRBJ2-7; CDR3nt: TGCGCCAGCAGTCAAGGTGGAGGGGGCTTCTACGAGCAGTACTTC; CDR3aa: CASSQGGGGFYEQYF
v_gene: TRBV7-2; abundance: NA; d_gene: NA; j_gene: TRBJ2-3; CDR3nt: TGTGCCAGCAGCTTGCCCGGGGGAGATACGCAGTATTTT; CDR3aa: CASSLPGGDTQYF
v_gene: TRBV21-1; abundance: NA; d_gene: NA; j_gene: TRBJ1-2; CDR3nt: TGTGCCAGCAGCAAAGTGAGGACAGCCCACCACTATGGCTACACCTTC; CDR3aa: CASSKVRTAHHYGYTF
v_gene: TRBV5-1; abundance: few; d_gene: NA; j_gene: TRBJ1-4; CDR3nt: TGCGCCAGCAGCTTGGGTGACAGCTCAACTAATGAAAAACTGTTTTTT; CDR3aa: CASSLGDSSTNEKLFF
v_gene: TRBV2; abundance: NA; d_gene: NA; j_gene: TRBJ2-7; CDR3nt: TGTGCCAGCAGTGATGCGGCTTCCTACGAGCAGTACTTC; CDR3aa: CASSDAASYEQYF
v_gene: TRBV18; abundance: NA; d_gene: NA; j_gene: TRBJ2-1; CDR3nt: TGTGCCAGCTCGCAATTAGCGGCGCCCTACAATGAGCAGTTCTTC; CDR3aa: CASSQLAAPYNEQFF
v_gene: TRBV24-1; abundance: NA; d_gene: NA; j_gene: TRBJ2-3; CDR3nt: TGTGCCACCCGCCCGGGGGGCACCACAGATACGCAGTATTTT; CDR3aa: CATRPGGTTDTQYF
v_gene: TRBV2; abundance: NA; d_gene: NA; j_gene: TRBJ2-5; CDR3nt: TGTGCCAGCAGCCCACAGGGGGGGGCTGTGGAGACCCAGTACTTC; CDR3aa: CASSPQGGAVETQYF
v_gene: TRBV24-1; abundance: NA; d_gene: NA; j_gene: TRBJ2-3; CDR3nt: TGTGCCACCAGTGAGGAGGGGTCCACAGATACGCAGTATTTT; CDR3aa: CATSEEGSTDTQYF
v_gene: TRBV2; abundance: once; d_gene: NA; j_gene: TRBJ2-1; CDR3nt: TGTGCCAGCAGTAGGGACAACGACAATGAGCAGTTCTTC; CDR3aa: CASSRDNDNEQFF
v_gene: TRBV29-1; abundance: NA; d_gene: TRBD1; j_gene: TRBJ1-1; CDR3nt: TGCAGCGTTGGACAGGGGGCCGCGAACACTGAAGCTTTCTTT; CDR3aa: CSVGQGAANTEAFF
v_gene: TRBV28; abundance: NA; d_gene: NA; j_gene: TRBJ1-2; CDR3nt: TGTGCCAGCAGGGCTCGGAGCTATGGCTACACCTTC; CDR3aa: CASRARSYGYTF
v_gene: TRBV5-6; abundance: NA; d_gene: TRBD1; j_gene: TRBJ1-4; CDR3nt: TGTGCCAGCAGCCCAGACAGGGGGAACGAAAAACTGTTTTTT; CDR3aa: CASSPDRGNEKLFF
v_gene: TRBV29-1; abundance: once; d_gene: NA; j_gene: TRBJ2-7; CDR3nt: TGCAGCGTGGAGGGGAATGGACCCTACGAGCAGTACTTC; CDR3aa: CSVEGNGPYEQYF
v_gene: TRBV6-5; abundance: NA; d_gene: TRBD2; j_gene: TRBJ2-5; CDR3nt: TGTGCCAGCAGTTACTCGGGCCTGGGAGGGGAGACCCAGTACTTC; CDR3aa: CASSYSGLGGETQYF
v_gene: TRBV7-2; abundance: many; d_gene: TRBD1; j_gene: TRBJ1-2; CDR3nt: TGTGCCAGCAGCTCTCTGGACAGGGGAAACTATGGCTACACCTTC; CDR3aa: CASSSLDRGNYGYTF
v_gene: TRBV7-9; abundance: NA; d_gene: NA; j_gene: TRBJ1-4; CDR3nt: TGTGCCAGCAGCTCCCGCAGGGCAACTAATGAAAAACTGTTTTTT; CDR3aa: CASSSRRATNEKLFF
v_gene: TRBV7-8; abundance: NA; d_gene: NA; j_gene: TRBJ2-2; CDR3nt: TGTGCCAGCAGGATCTGGATGGCGGCCACCGGGGAGCTGTTTTTT; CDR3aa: CASRIWMAATGELFF